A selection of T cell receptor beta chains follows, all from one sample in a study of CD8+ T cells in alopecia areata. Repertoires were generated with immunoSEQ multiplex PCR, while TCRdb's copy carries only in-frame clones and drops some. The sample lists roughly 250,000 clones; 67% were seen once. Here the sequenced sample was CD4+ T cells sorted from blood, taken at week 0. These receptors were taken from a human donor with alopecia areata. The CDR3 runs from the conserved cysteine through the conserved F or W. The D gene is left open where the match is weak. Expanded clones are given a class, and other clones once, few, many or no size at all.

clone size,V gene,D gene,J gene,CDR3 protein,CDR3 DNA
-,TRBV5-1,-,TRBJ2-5,CASSLMGVLLETQYF,TGCGCCAGCAGCTTGATGGGGGTTTTGTTAGAGACCCAGTACTTC
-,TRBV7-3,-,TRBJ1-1,CASSAALDTEAFF,TGTGCCAGCAGCGCTGCCTTGGACACTGAAGCTTTCTTT
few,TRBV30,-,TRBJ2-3,CAWGGPTQYF,TGTGCCTGGGGGGGGCCTACGCAGTATTTT
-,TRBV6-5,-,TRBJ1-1,CASRVRQFEAFF,TGTGCCAGCAGAGTCCGACAGTTTGAAGCTTTCTTT
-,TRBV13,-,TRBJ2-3,CASSLRSAYSTDTQYF,TGTGCCAGCAGCTTGAGGAGTGCGTACAGCACAGATACGCAGTATTTT
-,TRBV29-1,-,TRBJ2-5,CSVTGEGETQYF,TGCAGCGTCACAGGGGAGGGAGAGACCCAGTACTTC
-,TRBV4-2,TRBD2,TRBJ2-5,CASSKGERGGEETQYF,TGTGCCAGCAGCAAAGGAGAGCGGGGGGGCGAAGAGACCCAGTACTTC
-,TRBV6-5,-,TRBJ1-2,CASSEQGNYGYTF,TGTGCCAGCAGTGAACAGGGAAACTATGGCTACACCTTC
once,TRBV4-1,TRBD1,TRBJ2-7,CASSQPNTGDEQYF,TGCGCCAGCAGCCAACCCAACACAGGGGACGAGCAGTACTTC
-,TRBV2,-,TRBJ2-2,CASSEQGHGELFF,TGTGCCAGCAGCGAACAAGGGCACGGGGAGCTGTTTTTT
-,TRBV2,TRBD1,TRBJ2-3,CASSEGRGRTDTQYF,TGTGCCAGCAGTGAGGGCAGGGGGCGGACAGATACGCAGTATTTT
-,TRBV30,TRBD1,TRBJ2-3,CAWMRGQGVTDTQYF,TGTGCCTGGATGAGGGGACAGGGGGTCACAGATACGCAGTATTTT
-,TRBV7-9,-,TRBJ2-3,CASSLVADTQYF,TGTGCCAGCAGTCTAGTCGCAGATACGCAGTATTTT
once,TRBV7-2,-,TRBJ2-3,CASSLVGGGTDTQYF,TGTGCCAGCAGCTTAGTGGGCGGGGGCACAGATACGCAGTATTTT
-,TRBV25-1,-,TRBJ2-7,CASSDPFRRHYEQYF,TGTGCCAGCAGTGATCCATTCAGGAGGCACTACGAGCAGTACTTC
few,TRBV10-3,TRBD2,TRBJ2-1,CAIRGLAGVYNEQFF,TGTGCCATCAGGGGGCTAGCGGGGGTTTACAATGAGCAGTTCTTC
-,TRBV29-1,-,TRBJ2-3,CSAGVRMDTQYF,TGCAGCGCCGGGGTGAGGATGGATACGCAGTATTTT
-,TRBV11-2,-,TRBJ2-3,CASSLDAGLADTQYF,TGTGCCAGCAGCTTAGACGCGGGTTTGGCAGATACGCAGTATTTT
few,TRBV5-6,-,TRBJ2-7,CASSLMGFYEQYF,TGTGCCAGCAGCTTGATGGGCTTCTACGAGCAGTACTTC
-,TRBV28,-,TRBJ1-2,CASSFRVGPYGYTF,TGTGCCAGCAGTTTCCGGGTCGGCCCCTATGGCTACACCTTC
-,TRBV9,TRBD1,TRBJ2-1,CASSVALVEGTGLGNEQFF,TGTGCCAGCAGCGTAGCCCTCGTGGAGGGGACAGGGTTGGGTAATGAGCAGTTCTTC
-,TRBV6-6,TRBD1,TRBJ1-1,CASSSRDSPKGAFF,TGTGCCAGCAGTTCCAGGGACAGTCCTAAAGGAGCTTTCTTT
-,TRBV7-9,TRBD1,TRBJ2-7,CASSLAGQDFEQYF,TGTGCCAGCAGCTTAGCGGGACAGGACTTCGAGCAGTACTTC
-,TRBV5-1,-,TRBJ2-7,CASSPSGPLGNEQYF,TGCGCCAGCAGCCCGTCCGGACCCCTGGGGAACGAGCAGTACTTC
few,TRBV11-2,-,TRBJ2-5,CASSLRPNYQETQYF,TGTGCCAGCAGCTTAAGACCCAATTACCAAGAGACCCAGTACTTC
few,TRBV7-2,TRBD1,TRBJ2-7,CASRSDRDYEQYF,TGTGCCAGCAGATCGGACAGGGACTACGAGCAGTACTTC
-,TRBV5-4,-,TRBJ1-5,CASSLGGRMDQPQHF,TGTGCCAGCAGCTTGGGGGGGCGCATGGATCAGCCCCAGCATTTT
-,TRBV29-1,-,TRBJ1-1,CSVAGNTKAFF,TGCAGCGTTGCAGGGAACACTAAAGCTTTCTTT
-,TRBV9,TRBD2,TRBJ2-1,CASSPWEGEQFF,TGTGCCAGCAGCCCCTGGGAGGGGGAGCAGTTCTTC